In this sample, the clone carrying this TCR beta chain turned up once. Original methodology: Amplification of reference gene primers was used by the study to estimate nucleated cell counts. Data came from immunoSEQ multiplex PCR; TCRdb stores just in-frame clones and leaves some out. The DNA gave D and trimming, while V, J and clone size come from that table. The table records around 55,000 clones, about nine tenths of them present only once. This record comes from a study of blood T cell repertoires in COVID-19. Study in general: COVID-19 samples collected from the United States, Italy and Spain covered acute and convalescent phases. From T cells, B-cell-depleted T cells, or PBMCs came the material, which was cDNA or gDNA.

The CDR3 consists of 11 residues. Trimming stripped 4 bases from V and 8 bases from J, with 8 bases between. The chain carries TRBV12-3 or TRBV12-4 and TRBJ1-2, with D hard to call. Source material: peripheral blood. This sequence was found in a man between 35 and 55 years old with acute or convalescent COVID-19. The CDR3 reads CASSSLRGYTF. The DNA of the CDR3 is TGTGCCAGCAGTTCTTTGCGGGGCTACACCTTC.